The clone carrying this T cell receptor beta chain was counted only a few times. No antigen is known for it. Germline lookup yields CDR1 SEHNR and CDR2 FQNEAQ (reference sequence). This CDR3 is built from 15 residues. J was trimmed by 5 bases and V by 1 base; bases with no gene match: 7. This sample stems from a study of response to subunit inactivated influenza vaccine. General observations from the study: Each seasonal influenza vaccination recruits few new T cells, the authors suggested.

Using its own MiXCR run on the RT-PCR reads, TCRdb lists one record per CDR3 protein. Of about 700,000 distinct CDR3 sequences in the sample, 15% to 18% were seen once. The receptor was derived from a man aged 50-59 years who received an inactivated influenza vaccine. This sample comprised PBMCs from blood, obtained roughly 12 days after vaccination. The chain couples TRBV7-9 to TRBJ2-5; 7 bases are a match to TRBD1. CDR3 nucleotide sequence: TGTGCCAGCAGCTTAGGGTCAGGGGGACGGGAGACCCAGTACTTC. This encodes CASSLGSGGRETQYF. Full variable domain (rest looked up from reference TRBV7-9 and TRBJ2-5): DTGVSQNPRHKITKRGQNVTFRCDPISEHNRLYWYRQTLGQGPEFLTYFQNEAQLEKSRLLSDRFSAERPKGSFSTLEIQRTEQGDSAMYLCASSLGSGGRETQYFGPGTRLLVL.